A selection of T cell receptor beta chains follows, all from one sample in a study of T cells in localized non-small cell lung cancer. TCRdb's table, derived via immunoSEQ multiplex PCR, lists solely in-frame clones and lacks some. The data contain about 2,800 clones, roughly a third of them singletons. The material was lung tumor tissue, obtained before any cancer treatment. The receptors stem from a female donor aged 60 or older with stage II squamous cell lung carcinoma. The CDR3 runs from the conserved cysteine through the conserved F or W. The D gene is left open where the match is weak. Size is omitted from some rows. Given values are once, few, many or a class for expanded clones.

TRBJ2-3,TRBV5-1,TRBD2,NA,TGCGCCAGCAGCTTGTCAAGCGGGGTGGGTACAGATACGCAGTATTTT,CASSLSSGVGTDTQYF
TRBJ1-5,TRBV30,TRBD1,NA,TGTGCCTGGAGTCGGACAGGGAATGGCAATCAGCCCCAGCATTTT,CAWSRTGNGNQPQHF
TRBJ1-6,TRBV6-8,NA,NA,TGTGCCAGCAGTAAGGGGGACGCCTATAATTCACCCCTCCACTTT,CASSKGDAYNSPLHF
TRBJ1-5,TRBV15,TRBD1,few,TGTGCCAGCAGCTTATCCGCACAGGGGGGCCAGCCCCAGCATTTT,CASSLSAQGGQPQHF
TRBJ1-5,TRBV12-1,NA,large,TGTGCCAGCAGCCGTCGCCGCCAGGGGGTCTCAAATCAGCCCCAGCATTTT,CASSRRRQGVSNQPQHF
TRBJ1-5,TRBV9,NA,medium-sized,TGTGCCAGCACTTTGCTCGGGGGGGCCGGCAATCAGCCCCAGCATTTT,CASTLLGGAGNQPQHF
TRBJ2-1,TRBV11-3,NA,few,TGTGCCAGCAGCTTAGGGGGGTCGAGGAATGAGCAGTTCTTC,CASSLGGSRNEQFF
TRBJ1-1,TRBV11-3,NA,NA,TGTGCCAGCAGCTTAACGGGGAGGGGAACTGAAGCTTTCTTT,CASSLTGRGTEAFF
TRBJ1-3,TRBV19,NA,NA,TGTGCCAGCACGAGGGGTGGCTCTGGAAACACCATATATTTT,CASTRGGSGNTIYF
TRBJ1-2,TRBV29-1,TRBD1,NA,TGCAGCGTTGAGGGACAGGGGTACTATGGCTACACCTTC,CSVEGQGYYGYTF
TRBJ2-7,TRBV6-8,TRBD2,medium-sized,TGTGCCAGCAGTTACGGGCTAGCGGGGCGCGAGCAGTACTTC,CASSYGLAGREQYF
TRBJ1-1,TRBV19,NA,NA,TGTGCCAGTAGTTCCCAGAACGGGGCTGAAGCTTTCTTT,CASSSQNGAEAFF
TRBJ1-2,TRBV28,NA,NA,TGTGCCAGCAGCCCTATCCCGGGCCTAGGGGGCTACACCTTC,CASSPIPGLGGYTF
TRBJ1-1,TRBV11-3,NA,few,TGTGCCAGCAGCCCCGGGGTCGGTATGAACACTGAAGCTTTCTTT,CASSPGVGMNTEAFF
TRBJ2-2,TRBV7-2,NA,NA,TGTGCCAGCAGTCCCCCGGGATCTAGTGTTTCCGGGGAGCTGTTTTTT,CASSPPGSSVSGELFF
TRBJ1-3,TRBV12-5,TRBD1,few,TGTGCTAGTGCAACAGGGGCTGGAAACACCATATATTTT,CASATGAGNTIYF
TRBJ1-2,TRBV9,NA,medium-sized,TGTGCCAGCAGCGACAGCGCTGCCAACTATGGCTACACCTTC,CASSDSAANYGYTF
TRBJ2-6,TRBV28,NA,NA,TGTGCCAGCAGGGGTGGGGCCAACGTCCTGACTTTC,CASRGGANVLTF
TRBJ1-5,TRBV30,NA,NA,TGTGCCTGGAGTCCTACCGGGACGCAGAATCAGCCCCAGCATTTT,CAWSPTGTQNQPQHF
TRBJ2-1,TRBV9,TRBD2,medium-sized,TGTGCCAGCAGCAGGGAGGGGACCTCATACAATGAGCAGTTCTTC,CASSREGTSYNEQFF
TRBJ2-7,TRBV5-1,TRBD1,few,TGCGCCAGCAGCTCTCACGGGACAGGGGGCGACGAGCAGTACTTC,CASSSHGTGGDEQYF
TRBJ1-1,TRBV10-2,NA,once,TGCGCCAGCAGTGTTTATAACACTGAAGCTTTCTTT,CASSVYNTEAFF